The 15 T cell receptor beta chains reported below all come from one sample, sequenced in a study of cytomegalovirus exposure and HLA in healthy donors. PCR was performed using 60 Vbeta and 13 Jbeta primers. TCRdb keeps only in-frame clones here, not all; method: immunoSEQ multiplex PCR. This table holds around 63,000 clones, approximately 80% found once. The sample consisted of PBMCs. The source of these receptors is a woman aged 25-40 years in good health and CMV-seronegative.

This clone was seen a single time. The chain couples TRBV7-9 to TRBJ1-6; TRBD1 matches at 10 bases. The J segment lost 9 bases and the V segment lost 8 bases, leaving 10 bases of the junction unmatched. Germline V gives CDR1 SEHNR, CDR2 FQNEAQ (reference sequence). The CDR3 totals 15 residues. The CDR3 is CASGSGTGVSSPLHF. CDR3 bases: TGTGCCAGCGGGTCCGGGACAGGGGTTTCTTCACCCCTCCACTTT.

The V call is TRBV18, the J call TRBJ1-1; no firm D call. In germline, CDR1 is KGHSH, CDR2 LQKENI. This CDR3 comprises 14 residues. With 2 bases removed from V and 0 bases from J, the gap between germline ends came to 7 bases. The CDR3: CASSPDFLNTEAFF. The CDR3 DNA sequence: TGTGCCAGCTCACCAGACTTTCTGAACACTGAAGCTTTCTTT.

The rearrangement joins TRBV9 to TRBJ2-2; 7 nucleotides align to TRBD1. The length of the CDR3 is 16 residues. With 1 base clipped from V and 1 base from J, the junction kept 4 bases outside the gene matches. Germline V gene data show CDR1 as SGDLS and CDR2 as YYNGEE. This CDR3 reads CASSVRGQENTGELFF. The CDR3 DNA reads TGTGCCAGCAGCGTACGCGGACAGGAGAACACCGGGGAGCTGTTTTTT.

The rearrangement uses TRBV7-9 and TRBJ1-2; D possibly corresponds to TRBD1 (5 bases). Trimming pared 1 base from V and 9 bases from J, leaving 21 bases between. The CDR3 covers 16 residues. Germline CDR1 SEHNR, CDR2 FQNEAQ (reference sequence). CDR3 sequence: CASSLEVGVGPDSYTF. The CDR3 DNA sequence: TGTGCCAGCAGCTTAGAAGTAGGTGTGGGGCCGGATAGCTACACCTTC.

The table lists this clone with a few counts. The chain has TRBV25-1 and TRBJ1-1, with D possibly TRBD1 on 6 matching bases. The CDR3 covers 15 residues. Trimming shortened V by 6 bases and J by 3 bases, and 17 bases separated the two germline ends. CDR1 MGHDK and CDR2 SYGVNS come from the germline V gene. Written as DNA, the CDR3 is TGTGCCAGCAGCCTACAGGGTAACTTGGACACTGAAGCTTTCTTT. Translating gives CASSLQGNLDTEAFF.

This clone was counted once. This chain joins TRBV19 and TRBJ2-1; 8 bases align to TRBD2. CDR1 and CDR2 from the germline V gene are LNHDA and SQIVND (reference sequence). V lost 8 bases, J lost 6 bases, and 9 bases stayed unmatched. There are 14 residues in the CDR3. The CDR3 is CASRLGTRINEQFF. The DNA for the CDR3 is TGTGCCAGTCGCTTGGGGACTAGAATCAATGAGCAGTTCTTC.

The V call is TRBV23-1, the J call TRBJ1-5; no reliable D call. TRBV23-1 is recorded as an ORF, its role being uncertain. The CDR3 loop spans 18 amino acids. Trimming cost V 3 bases and J 1 base, with 19 bases left between them. CDR3 sequence (DNA): TGCGCCAGCAGTCACCATATAACCGAGATATGGAGCAATCAGCCCCAGCATTTT. This encodes CASSHHITEIWSNQPQHF.

The gene calls are TRBV7-9 and TRBJ1-4; D not resolved. V was clipped by 4 bases and J by 10 bases, with 25 bases between them. Germline assignment: CDR1 SEHNR and CDR2 FQNEAQ (reference sequence). CDR3 length: 17 amino acids. The CDR3 DNA follows: TGTGCCAGCAGCTCCTCGACCTCCTGGATAGAGGGTGTAAAACTGTTTTTT. Protein: CASSSSTSWIEGVKLFF.

The genes are TRBV29-1 and TRBJ2-5; the match to TRBD1 covers 9 bases. V gave up 6 bases and J gave up 4 bases; unmatched junction bases: 6. The CDR3 extends over 13 amino acids. Per the germline V gene, CDR1 is SQVTM and CDR2 is ANQGSEA. The chain's CDR3 is CSVGGTGRETQYF. The CDR3 DNA is TGCAGCGTGGGAGGGACAGGGAGAGAGACCCAGTACTTC.

This chain connects TRBV7-9 to TRBJ1-6; the D is unclear. This CDR3 comprises 16 residues. Per germline, CDR1 SEHNR and CDR2 FQNEAQ (reference sequence). V lost 1 base and J 5 bases, leaving 12 bases between the germline ends. The CDR3 here is CASSLDFTVNNSPLHF. DNA of the CDR3: TGTGCCAGCAGCTTAGACTTTACAGTCAATAATTCACCCCTCCACTTT.

DNA of the CDR3: TGTGCCAGCAGTGAAGAGTTAGCCGCCCAAGAGACCCAGTACTTC. Translation gives CASSEELAAQETQYF. This chain joins TRBV6-1 and TRBJ2-5; no definite D call. This CDR3 is built from 15 residues. With 1 base removed from V and 1 base from J, the gap between germline ends came to 10 bases. The germline V gene encodes CDR1 MNHNS and CDR2 SASEGT.

This clone was counted between two and nine times. The V and J genes are TRBV30 and TRBJ2-1; 7 nucleotides align to TRBD2. With V trimmed by 8 bases and J by 3 bases, 10 bases remained unmatched. Germline V gene data show CDR1 as GTSNPN and CDR2 as SVGIG (reference sequence). The CDR3 sequence is 14 residues long. This CDR3 is CARDVGGGYNEQFF. CDR3 bases: TGTGCCAGGGACGTGGGGGGGGGCTACAATGAGCAGTTCTTC.

This chain connects TRBV6-4 to TRBJ1-2; 9 nucleotides match TRBD1. The CDR3 has 15 amino acids. CDR1 and CDR2 from the germline V gene are MRHNA and SNTAGT. The ends lost 0 bases at V and 5 bases at J; junction bases unmatched: 4. CDR3 in DNA: TGTGCCAGCAGTGACTCGGGGACAGGGACGTATGGCTACACCTTC. This gives the protein CASSDSGTGTYGYTF.

The V and J genes are TRBV11-3 and TRBJ1-1; perhaps TRBD1 as D (5 bases). V lost 1 base and J 1 base, leaving 10 bases between the germline ends. CDR1 is SGHNT, CDR2 YENEEA, per germline. CDR3 size: 15 residues. CDR3 sequence reads: CASSLGTQTNTEAFF. The CDR3 DNA sequence: TGTGCCAGCAGCTTAGGGACACAGACGAACACTGAAGCTTTCTTT.

The chain joins TRBV25-1 to TRBJ1-1; no definite D call. This CDR3 comprises 15 residues. The V gene's germline CDR1 is MGHDK and CDR2 SYGVNS. With 5 bases removed from V and 1 base from J, the gap between germline ends came to 14 bases. CDR3 sequence reads: CASSPGGRRNTEAFF. DNA of the CDR3: TGTGCCAGCAGTCCAGGAGGAAGGAGGAACACTGAAGCTTTCTTT. Full variable domain (remainder filled in from reference TRBV25-1 and TRBJ1-1): EADIYQTPRYLVIGTGKKITLECSQTMGHDKMYWYQQDPGMELHLIHYSYGVNSTEKGDLSSESTVSRIRTEHFPLTLESARPSHTSQYLCASSPGGRRNTEAFFGQGTRLTVV.